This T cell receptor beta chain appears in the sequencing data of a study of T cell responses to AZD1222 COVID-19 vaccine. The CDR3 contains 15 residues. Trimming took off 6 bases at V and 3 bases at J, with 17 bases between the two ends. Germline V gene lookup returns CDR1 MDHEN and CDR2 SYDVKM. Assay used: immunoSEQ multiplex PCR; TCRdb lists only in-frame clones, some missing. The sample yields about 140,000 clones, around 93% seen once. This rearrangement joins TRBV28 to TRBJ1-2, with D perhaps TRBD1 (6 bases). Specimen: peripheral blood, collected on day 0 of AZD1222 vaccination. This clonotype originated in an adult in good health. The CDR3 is CASRPSGGMDYGYTF. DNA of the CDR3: TGTGCCAGCAGGCCTTCGGGGGGCATGGACTATGGCTACACCTTC.